Each of the 26 T cell receptor beta chains below was sequenced from the same sample in a study of CD8 T cells in Susac syndrome. Reverse transcription of about 0.45 to 1 ug RNA was performed with random hexamers. Via MiXCR, TCRdb re-called the immunoSEQ multiplex PCR reads, giving one row per CDR3 protein. Among 200,000 to 250,000 distinct CDR3 sequences, less than 95% were seen once, and the ten largest hold about 0.14%. The sample taken for sequencing was CD4+ T cells from PBMCs. Source of these receptors: a human donor with Susac syndrome.

This sequence joins TRBV20-1 and TRBJ1-6, with 9 bases aligning to TRBD1. This CDR3 comprises 17 residues. Germline loops: CDR1 DFQATT, CDR2 SNEGSKA (reference sequence). The V segment lost 1 base and the J segment 0 bases; nucleotides outside the gene matches: 4. CDR3 coding DNA: TGCAGTGCTAGAGGGAGGGACAGGGACTCCTATAATTCACCCCTCCACTTT. It translates to CSARGRDRDSYNSPLHF.

This chain links TRBV4-2 with TRBJ1-5, with D hard to call. The CDR3 is 11 residues long. Germline V gene lookup returns CDR1 LGHNA and CDR2 YNFKEQ. Between the trimmed V and J ends, which lost 0 bases and 10 bases, there was a span of 4 bases. Here the CDR3 DNA reads TGTGCCAGCAGCCAAGACGGCCCCCAGCATTTT. Amino acid sequence: CASSQDGPQHF.

This sequence joins TRBV3-1 and TRBJ1-1; unclear D gene. CDR1 LGHDT and CDR2 YNNKEL come from the germline V gene (reference sequence). The CDR3 extends over 11 amino acids. The ends were cut back, 2 bases at V and 5 bases at J, with 3 bases in the middle. The CDR3, as DNA: TGTGCCAGCAGCCAAAGGACTGAAGCTTTCTTT. Amino acids: CASSQRTEAFF.

The J gene is TRBJ2-7, the V gene TRBV29-1; D could derive from TRBD1 or TRBD2 (5 bases each). Trimming left V 4 bases short and J 4 bases short, with 11 bases between. The germline V gene has CDR1 SQVTM and CDR2 ANQGSEA. The CDR3 is made up of 12 amino acids. CDR3 protein: CSVGENRYEQYF. As DNA, the CDR3 is TGCAGCGTTGGGGAGAACAGGTACGAGCAGTACTTC.

The V gene is TRBV4-3, the J gene TRBJ2-1; 8 nucleotides line up with TRBD2. This CDR3 has 16 residues. After removal of 1 base from V and 4 bases from J, the junction contained 6 bases not matched to a gene. Germline CDR1 is LGHNA and CDR2 is YSLEER. CDR3 nucleotides: TGCGCCAGCAGCCAAGCCGGCGCGGGGGGATACAATGAGCAGTTCTTC. This gives the protein CASSQAGAGGYNEQFF.

The chain joins TRBV19 to TRBJ1-5; D not resolved. The CDR3 is made up of 12 amino acids. CDR1 LNHDA and CDR2 SQIVND come from the germline V gene (reference sequence). Deletions cut 5 bases from V and 7 bases from J, with 9 bases between. CDR3 region: CASSLTAQPQHF. CDR3 DNA sequence: TGTGCCAGTAGTTTGACCGCCCAGCCCCAGCATTTT.

This chain joins TRBV30 and TRBJ1-4; 8 bases line up with TRBD1. This CDR3 is built from 18 residues. Trimming at V came to 2 bases and at J to 0 bases, leaving 11 bases not matched to a gene. Germline CDR1 is GTSNPN and CDR2 is SVGIG (reference sequence). The DNA of the CDR3 is TGTGCCTGGAGTCGCGAGGGACAGGCGGGAGCAACTAATGAAAAACTGTTTTTT. It yields the protein CAWSREGQAGATNEKLFF.

The V gene is TRBV20-1, the J gene TRBJ1-1; 7 positions agree with TRBD1. This CDR3 has 16 residues. V lost 5 bases, J lost 5 bases, and 17 bases stayed unmatched. From germline, CDR1 is DFQATT and CDR2 SNEGSKA (reference sequence). CDR3 protein: CSAHRGQAEDLTEAFF. CDR3 DNA sequence: TGCAGTGCTCACCGTGGACAGGCCGAGGATTTAACTGAAGCTTTCTTT.

This clonotype showed up just once. The chain uses TRBV12-3 or TRBV12-4 and TRBJ1-1; D may be TRBD1 (6 bases). The CDR3 loop spans 13 amino acids. V lost 5 bases and J 3 bases, leaving 10 bases between the germline ends. The chain's CDR3 is CASSIQGHTEAFF. The CDR3 DNA sequence: TGTGCCAGCAGTATACAGGGTCACACTGAAGCTTTCTTT.

The V call is TRBV12-3 or TRBV12-4, the J call TRBJ1-1, with D maybe TRBD1 (6 bases). This CDR3 spans 14 amino acids. The ends were cut back, 7 bases at V and 0 bases at J, with 12 bases in the middle. The CDR3 sequence is CASTDTGMNTEAFF. CDR3 coding DNA: TGTGCCAGCACCGATACAGGGATGAACACTGAAGCTTTCTTT.

The rearrangement joins TRBV10-3 to TRBJ2-2; unclear D gene. The V gene lost 0 bases and the J gene lost 4 bases, with 3 bases spanning the gap. Germline CDR1 is ENHRY and CDR2 is SYGVKD. This CDR3 has 13 residues. In nucleotides, the CDR3 is TGTGCCATCAGTGAGTCGTTCACCGGGGAGCTGTTTTTT. Amino acid sequence: CAISESFTGELFF.

The chain is built from TRBV24-1 and TRBJ2-3; 9 nucleotides match TRBD2. In germline, CDR1 is KGHDR, CDR2 SFDVKD. CDR3 size: 13 residues. V was pared by 6 bases and J by 5 bases, with 2 bases of the junction left unmatched. The CDR3 loop reads CATSPAGGDTQYF. CDR3 coding DNA: TGTGCCACCAGTCCAGCGGGGGGAGATACGCAGTATTTT.

V usage is TRBV7-2 and J usage is TRBJ2-5; D possibly matches TRBD1 or TRBD2 (5 bases each). The germline V gene has CDR1 SGHTA and CDR2 FQGNSA. The germline V and J ends were trimmed by 5 bases and 4 bases, with 11 bases remaining between them. The CDR3 has 13 amino acids. CDR3 region: CASSTGPPETQYF. CDR3 coding DNA: TGTGCCAGCAGCACGGGACCCCCAGAGACCCAGTACTTC.

This chain connects TRBV6-5 to TRBJ1-6; 9 nucleotides align to TRBD1. V lost 5 bases to trimming and J lost 8 bases; unmatched junction nucleotides: 19. This CDR3 region has 19 residues. Germline assignment: CDR1 MNHEY and CDR2 SVGAGI. The DNA of the CDR3 is TGTGCCAGCAGTCACCACTATGCCCCCCCGGGACAGGGAGATTCACCCCTCCACTTT. Protein product: CASSHHYAPPGQGDSPLHF.

This sequence joins TRBV5-6 and TRBJ2-3; TRBD2 aligns across 9 bases. Germline CDR1 SGHDT, CDR2 YYEEEE. Germline trimming cut 2 bases from V and 8 bases from J; bases unmatched to any gene: 12. The CDR3 is 16 residues long. The CDR3 nucleotides read TGTGCCAGCAGCTTTCGAATAGCGGGGGTAGCTGTTACGCAGTATTTT. Residues: CASSFRIAGVAVTQYF.

Points on this clonotype: The junction departs from germline at one end; a sequencing error may be responsible. This chain uses TRBV7-7 with TRBJ2-3; TRBD2 might be the D (6 bases). CDR3 size: 15 residues. From germline, CDR1 is SSHAT and CDR2 FNYEAQ (reference sequence). The CDR3 bases are TGTGCTAGCAGCGTTGGGGAGGCCTCTTTAGATACGCAGTATTTT. Protein product: CASSVGEASLDTQYF.

V usage is TRBV28 and J usage is TRBJ1-1; perhaps TRBD1 as D (6 bases). Trimming removed 2 bases from V and 2 bases from J, with 15 bases in between. The CDR3 is 16 residues long. From germline, CDR1 is MDHEN and CDR2 SYDVKM. The CDR3 DNA reads as TGTGCCAGCAGTTTAGGGCGGGCAGGGGCTAACACTGAAGCTTTCTTT. It codes for CASSLGRAGANTEAFF.

This rearrangement joins TRBV28 to TRBJ1-2; D uncertain. Trimming took off 5 bases at V and 8 bases at J, with 15 bases between the two ends. The CDR3 runs to 13 residues. The germline V gene encodes CDR1 MDHEN and CDR2 SYDVKM. The CDR3: CASSGGLGVGYTF. As DNA, the CDR3 is TGTGCCAGCAGTGGCGGCCTTGGTGTCGGCTACACCTTC.

The chain joins TRBV28 to TRBJ2-5; tentative D call: TRBD1 (8 bases). Germline V gives CDR1 MDHEN, CDR2 SYDVKM. The CDR3 extends over 13 amino acids. Deletions cut 8 bases from V and 9 bases from J, with 19 bases between. Here the CDR3 DNA reads TGTGCCAGCGGTACCTTACAGGGGGGGGCCCAGTACTTC. It codes for CASGTLQGGAQYF.

This chain connects TRBV20-1 to TRBJ1-1, with 8 bases aligning to TRBD1. In germline, CDR1 is DFQATT, CDR2 SNEGSKA (reference sequence). The CDR3 runs to 13 residues. The J segment lost 3 bases and the V segment lost 1 base, leaving 1 base of the junction unmatched. The CDR3: CSARGQGYTEAFF. In nucleotides, the CDR3 is TGCAGTGCTAGAGGACAGGGGTACACTGAAGCTTTCTTT.

The chain links TRBV27 to TRBJ2-1; 7 nucleotides align to TRBD1. V gave up 5 bases and J gave up 0 bases; unmatched junction bases: 10. In germline, CDR1 is MNHEY, CDR2 SMNVEV (reference sequence). CDR3 size: 17 residues. CDR3 sequence reads: CASSPGTATHSYNEQFF. The CDR3 DNA is TGTGCCAGCAGTCCTGGGACAGCTACCCACTCCTACAATGAGCAGTTCTTC.

The V gene is TRBV30, the J gene TRBJ2-4; a possible D gene is TRBD2 (6 bases). V gave up 5 bases and J gave up 7 bases, with 18 bases separating them. The CDR3 spans 14 residues. CDR1 is GTSNPN and CDR2 is SVGIG in the germline V gene (reference sequence). Here the CDR3 DNA reads TGTGCCTGGGCGGACCGGGACCGGGAGAACATTCAGTACTTC. Protein: CAWADRDRENIQYF.

V gene TRBV30 combines with J gene TRBJ2-2; no firm D call. The CDR3 sequence is 13 residues long. Germline loops: CDR1 GTSNPN, CDR2 SVGIG (reference sequence). Trimming took off 4 bases at V and 1 base at J, with 7 bases between the two ends. This CDR3 is CAWTILNTGELFF. CDR3 DNA sequence: TGTGCCTGGACCATCTTGAACACCGGGGAGCTGTTTTTT.

In DNA, the CDR3 is TGCGCCAGCAGCCAAACCCGGGACAGGGCCTTCGGCTACACCTTC. This gives the protein CASSQTRDRAFGYTF. The V call is TRBV4-3, the J call TRBJ1-2; 9 bases are shared with TRBD1. The V segment lost 2 bases and the J segment 8 bases; nucleotides outside the gene matches: 9. Germline CDR1 LGHNA, CDR2 YSLEER. CDR3 length equals 15 residues.

This clonotype was counted once. Here the CDR3 DNA reads TGTGCCACCAGCAGAGACAGGGCGGTCACTGAAGCTTTCTTT. It is translated as CATSRDRAVTEAFF. The V gene is TRBV15, the J gene TRBJ1-1; tentative D call: TRBD1 (5 bases). The CDR3 covers 14 residues. V gave up 0 bases and J gave up 4 bases, with 9 bases separating them. Germline V gene data show CDR1 as LNHNV and CDR2 as YYDKDF (reference sequence).

This sequence joins TRBV14 and TRBJ1-1; D is unresolved. Looked up from germline, CDR1 is SGHDN and CDR2 is FVKESK. V was pared by 4 bases and J by 5 bases, with 14 bases between. This CDR3 has 14 amino acids. The CDR3 DNA follows: TGTGCCAGCAGCCGGGATGAAACAAGGACTGAAGCTTTCTTT. Its protein product is CASSRDETRTEAFF.